A selection of T cell receptor beta chains follows, all from one sample in a study of cytomegalovirus exposure and HLA in healthy donors. Libraries were prepared by immunoSEQ multiplex PCR; TCRdb keeps only in-frame clonotypes and omits some of them. The sample gives around 200,000 clones, about 80% of which show up once; 0.65% to 0.75% is in the top ten. The sequenced sample was PBMCs. The receptors stem from a boy younger than 18 in good health and CMV-seronegative. Both conserved end residues are part of each CDR3. A D gene is named only where the DNA matches it firmly. Part of the rows lack a size; the others show once, few, many or a class for expanded clones.

TRBV19,-,once,16,TRBJ2-2,TGTGCCAGTAGTAAACAGTCCATTAATAACGCCGGGGAGCTGTTTTTT,CASSKQSINNAGELFF
TRBV7-9,-,-,12,TRBJ1-2,TGTGCCAGCAGCCAGGGGCCAAATGGCTACACCTTC,CASSQGPNGYTF
TRBV5-4,TRBD1,once,15,TRBJ1-1,TGTGCCAGCAGCTTACGACAGGGGGAGGACACTGAAGCTTTCTTT,CASSLRQGEDTEAFF
TRBV30,-,-,15,TRBJ1-2,TGTGCCTGGAGCGCCGACAGGCGACCATACTATGGCTACACCTTC,CAWSADRRPYYGYTF
TRBV4-1,TRBD1,-,14,TRBJ2-7,TGCGCCAGCAGCGGGGCAGGGGGCGTCTACGAGCAGTACTTC,CASSGAGGVYEQYF
TRBV2,-,-,14,TRBJ1-5,TGTGCCAGCAGGGACAATTATAGCAATCAGCCCCAGCATTTT,CASRDNYSNQPQHF
TRBV4-1,-,-,17,TRBJ1-2,TGCGCCAGCAGCCAACTTCTACGAGGACAGCCTAACTATGGCTACACCTTC,CASSQLLRGQPNYGYTF
TRBV4-1,TRBD1,-,16,TRBJ2-7,TGCGCCAGCAGCCAAGGCCTGGACAGGGATCGCTACGAGCAGTACTTC,CASSQGLDRDRYEQYF
TRBV25-1,TRBD2,-,16,TRBJ2-1,TGTGCCAGCAGTGGGGGGGGAGCGGGAGGGTTGTTAGAGCAGTTCTTC,CASSGGGAGGLLEQFF
TRBV6-4,TRBD1,-,16,TRBJ2-2,TGTGCCAGCAGCGACCACCGGGACAGGGAGGCCGGGGAGCTGTTTTTT,CASSDHRDREAGELFF
TRBV5-5,TRBD1,-,16,TRBJ1-3,TGTGCCAGCAGCAAGACAGGGGTCCTCTCTGGAAACACCATATATTTT,CASSKTGVLSGNTIYF
TRBV7-9,-,-,15,TRBJ2-5,TGTGCCAGCAGCCCGACGCAGGGGTACCAAGAGACCCAGTACTTC,CASSPTQGYQETQYF
TRBV29-1,-,-,14,TRBJ1-2,TGCAGCGTTGGCGGACAGACTGGCTTTTATGGCTACACCTTC,CSVGGQTGFYGYTF
TRBV29-1,TRBD1,few,14,TRBJ1-2,TGCAGCGCGCCGGGACAGGGAACAAAGGGCGGCTACACCTTC,CSAPGQGTKGGYTF
TRBV29-1,-,-,14,TRBJ1-2,TGCAGCGTTGAGGAAGAGGAGGGGTCGCGCGGCTACACCTTC,CSVEEEEGSRGYTF
TRBV9,-,few,16,TRBJ2-7,TGTGCCAGCGGTTCCCCCTCCTCCGGTGCCCCCTACGAGCAGTACTTC,CASGSPSSGAPYEQYF
TRBV7-9,-,-,15,TRBJ2-7,TGTGCCAGCAGCTTAGCCTTGGACAGCTCCTACGAGCAGTACTTC,CASSLALDSSYEQYF
TRBV7-9,-,-,17,TRBJ1-4,TGTTCCAGCAGCTTGGCGGGGGACACCGCTAATGGTGAAAAACTGTTTTTT,CSSSLAGDTANGEKLFF
TRBV18,TRBD1,-,16,TRBJ1-3,TGTGCCAGCTCACCACCGAATCGACAGGGGATGAACACCATATATTTT,CASSPPNRQGMNTIYF
TRBV7-8,-,-,11,TRBJ1-2,TGTGCCAGCAGGGGGGACATTGGCTACACCTTC,CASRGDIGYTF
TRBV27,TRBD1,-,18,TRBJ2-7,TGTGCCAGCAGAGGGGGACAGGGACCAAGTAAGGTTGTTGGCGAGCAGTACTTC,CASRGGQGPSKVVGEQYF
TRBV5-1,-,few,18,TRBJ1-3,TGCGCCAGCAGCTGGGGACTGACGACGACGGGCTCTGGAAACACCATATATTTT,CASSWGLTTTGSGNTIYF
TRBV11-3,-,once,14,TRBJ1-1,TGTGCCAGCAGCACCCGCAGGGTCTACACTGAAGCTTTCTTT,CASSTRRVYTEAFF
TRBV27,TRBD2,few,19,TRBJ2-1,TGTGCCAGCAGAAGTAGCGGGCGGGCTGGGGCCCACGTTTACAATGAGCAGTTCTTC,CASRSSGRAGAHVYNEQFF
TRBV19,-,-,17,TRBJ2-6,TGTGCCAGTAGTATTGTCACAGGGACGGCTGGGGCCAACGTCCTGACTTTC,CASSIVTGTAGANVLTF
TRBV4-3,TRBD2,-,16,TRBJ2-7,TGCGCCAGCAGCCAAGATGGACTAGCGGGAGCTGACGAGCAGTGCTTC,CASSQDGLAGADEQCF